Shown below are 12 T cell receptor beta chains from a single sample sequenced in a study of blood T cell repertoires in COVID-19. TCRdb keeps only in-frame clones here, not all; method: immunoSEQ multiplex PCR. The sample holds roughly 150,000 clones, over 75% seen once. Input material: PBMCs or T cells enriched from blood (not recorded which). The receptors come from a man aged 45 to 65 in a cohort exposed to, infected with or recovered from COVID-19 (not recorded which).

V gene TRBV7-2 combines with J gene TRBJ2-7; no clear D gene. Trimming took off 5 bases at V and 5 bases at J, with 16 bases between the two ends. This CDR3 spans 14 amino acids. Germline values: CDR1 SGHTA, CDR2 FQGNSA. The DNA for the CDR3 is TGTGCCAGCAGCCTCCTGACTCGGAGCGACGAGCAGTACTTC. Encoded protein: CASSLLTRSDEQYF.

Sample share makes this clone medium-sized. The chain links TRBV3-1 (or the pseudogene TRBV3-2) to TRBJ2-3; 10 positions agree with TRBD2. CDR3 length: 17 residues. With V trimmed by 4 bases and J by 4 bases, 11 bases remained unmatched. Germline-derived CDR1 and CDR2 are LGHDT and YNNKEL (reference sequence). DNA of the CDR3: TGTGCCAGCAGCCCAGAGGGGTTAGCGGGGGGTCCAGATACGCAGTATTTT. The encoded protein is CASSPEGLAGGPDTQYF.

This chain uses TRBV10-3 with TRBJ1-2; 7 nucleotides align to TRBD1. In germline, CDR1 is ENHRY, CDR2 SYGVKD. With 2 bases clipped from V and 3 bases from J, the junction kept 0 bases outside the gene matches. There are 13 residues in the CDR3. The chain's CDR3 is CAISEDRDYGYTF. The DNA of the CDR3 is TGTGCCATCAGTGAGGACAGGGACTATGGCTACACCTTC.

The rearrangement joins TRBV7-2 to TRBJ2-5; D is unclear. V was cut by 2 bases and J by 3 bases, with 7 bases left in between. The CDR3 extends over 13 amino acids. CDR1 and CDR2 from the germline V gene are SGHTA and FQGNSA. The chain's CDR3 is CASSLPIEETQYF. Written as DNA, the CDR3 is TGTGCCAGCAGCTTACCTATCGAAGAGACCCAGTACTTC. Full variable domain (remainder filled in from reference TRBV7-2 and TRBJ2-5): GAGVSQSPSNKVTEKGKDVELRCDPISGHTALYWYRQSLGQGLEFLIYFQGNSAPDKSGLPSDRFSAERTGGSVSTLTIQRTQQEDSAVYLCASSLPIEETQYFGPGTRLLVL.

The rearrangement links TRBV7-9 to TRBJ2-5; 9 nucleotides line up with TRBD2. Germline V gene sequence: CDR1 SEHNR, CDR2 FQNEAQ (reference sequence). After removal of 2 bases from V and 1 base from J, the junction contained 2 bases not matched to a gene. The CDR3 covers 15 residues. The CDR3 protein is CASSLLAGRQETQYF. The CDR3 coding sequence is TGTGCCAGCAGCTTACTAGCGGGGCGCCAAGAGACCCAGTACTTC.

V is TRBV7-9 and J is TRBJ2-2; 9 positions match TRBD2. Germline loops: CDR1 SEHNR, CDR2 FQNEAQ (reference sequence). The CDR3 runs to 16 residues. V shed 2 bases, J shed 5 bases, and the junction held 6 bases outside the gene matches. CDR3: CASSLRRGGRTGELFF. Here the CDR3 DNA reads TGTGCCAGCAGCTTACGGCGGGGGGGCCGAACCGGGGAGCTGTTTTTT.

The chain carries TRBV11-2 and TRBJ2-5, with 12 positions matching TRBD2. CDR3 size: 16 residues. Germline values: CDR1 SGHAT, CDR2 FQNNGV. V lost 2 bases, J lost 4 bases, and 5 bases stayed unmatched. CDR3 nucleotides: TGTGCCAGCAGCTTAATCCCTAGCGGGGGGGGAGAGACCCAGTACTTC. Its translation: CASSLIPSGGGETQYF.

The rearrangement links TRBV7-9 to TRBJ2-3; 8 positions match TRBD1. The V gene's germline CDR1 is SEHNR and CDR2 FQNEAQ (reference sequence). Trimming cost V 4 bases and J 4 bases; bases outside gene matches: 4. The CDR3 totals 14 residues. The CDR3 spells CASSSVRGPDTQYF. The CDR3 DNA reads TGTGCCAGCAGCTCTGTCAGGGGGCCAGATACGCAGTATTTT.

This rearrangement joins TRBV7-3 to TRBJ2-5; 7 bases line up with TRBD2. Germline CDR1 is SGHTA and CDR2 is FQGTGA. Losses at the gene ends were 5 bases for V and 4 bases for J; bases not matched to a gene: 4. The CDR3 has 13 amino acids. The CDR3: CASSLREGETQYF. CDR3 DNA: TGTGCCAGCAGCCTCAGGGAGGGAGAGACCCAGTACTTC.

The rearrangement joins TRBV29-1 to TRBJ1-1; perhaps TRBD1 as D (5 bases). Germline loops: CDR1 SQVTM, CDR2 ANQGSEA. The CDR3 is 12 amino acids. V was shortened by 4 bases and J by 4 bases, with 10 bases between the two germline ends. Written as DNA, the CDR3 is TGCAGCGTTGTCGGGACTTCCACTGAAGCTTTCTTT. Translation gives CSVVGTSTEAFF.

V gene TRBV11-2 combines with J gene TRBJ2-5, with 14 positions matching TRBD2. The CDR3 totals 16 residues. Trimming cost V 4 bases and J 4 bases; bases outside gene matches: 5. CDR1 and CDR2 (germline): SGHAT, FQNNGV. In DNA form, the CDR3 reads TGTGCCAGCAGCTCAAGACTAGCGGGAGGGCCAGAGACCCAGTACTTC. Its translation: CASSSRLAGGPETQYF.

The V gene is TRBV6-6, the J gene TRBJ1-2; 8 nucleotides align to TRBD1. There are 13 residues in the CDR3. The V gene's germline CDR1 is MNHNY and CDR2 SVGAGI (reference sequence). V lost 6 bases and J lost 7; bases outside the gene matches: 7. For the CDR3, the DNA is TGTGCCAGCAGCCCGGACAGGGTGGGTGGCTACACCTTC. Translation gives CASSPDRVGGYTF.